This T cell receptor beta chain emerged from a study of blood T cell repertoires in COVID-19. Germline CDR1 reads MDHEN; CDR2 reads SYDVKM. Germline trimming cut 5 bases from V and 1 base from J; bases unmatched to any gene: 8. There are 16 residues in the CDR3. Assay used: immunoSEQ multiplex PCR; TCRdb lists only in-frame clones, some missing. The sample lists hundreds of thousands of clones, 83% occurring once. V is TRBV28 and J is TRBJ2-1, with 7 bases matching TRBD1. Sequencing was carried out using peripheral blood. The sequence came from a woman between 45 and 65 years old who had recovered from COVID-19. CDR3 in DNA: TGTGCCAGCAGTGCCTACAGGGGAGTTTCCTACAATGAGCAGTTCTTC. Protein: CASSAYRGVSYNEQFF.